Listed below are T cell receptor beta chains from one sample, sequenced in a study of blood T cells in healthy people across ages. TCRdb recomputed calls from the 5' RACE reads with MiXCR, one row per CDR3 protein. Here the sample spans 650,000 to 950,000 distinct CDR3 sequences, under 45% being singletons. Sequences were obtained from blood. Receptors originate from a man in his sixties in good health. Each CDR3 is given with its conserved first and last residue.

j_call v_call cdr3_aa
TRBJ2-5 TRBV11-2 CASSLDQRTQYF
TRBJ1-5 TRBV7-8 CASSLGTYSNQPQHF
TRBJ2-7 TRBV15 CATSREGWYEQYF
TRBJ2-7 TRBV4-1 CASSQDGLGTVPSEQYF
TRBJ2-1 TRBV10-2 CASRDSGGASSYNEQFF
TRBJ2-7 TRBV5-6 CASSLTAPYEQYF
TRBJ2-5 TRBV7-9 CASSSPLGQTQETQYF
NA TRBV7-2 CASSLANLGETQYF
TRBJ1-2 TRBV20-1 CSASLRGFYGYTF
TRBJ1-5 TRBV12-5 CASGFVGSRQPQHF
NA TRBV28 CASSASVYAEQYF
TRBJ2-1 TRBV7-2 CASSLIGLNEQFF
TRBJ2-5 TRBV7-2 CASSLATTTNLETQYF
TRBJ2-3 TRBV12-3/TRBV12-4 CASSSKVRTDTQYF
TRBJ2-5 TRBV29-1 CSVEWDYPPKGYMPRTEQYF
NA TRBV3-1 CASSQISLGTQYF
TRBJ2-7 TRBV5-6 CASSFTTVYEQYF
TRBJ2-1 TRBV18 CASSPPLGGGDEQFF
TRBJ2-1 TRBV7-8 CASSLDYLANEQFF
TRBJ2-7 TRBV29-1 CSVEGLAGGKKYEQYF
TRBJ2-7 TRBV4-3 CASSQGTGSFGEQYF
TRBJ2-1 TRBV30 CAWRDRNIEQFF
TRBJ2-3 TRBV7-3 CASSSRGGPGDTQYF
TRBJ2-5 TRBV20-1 CSVEGSGGPLETQYF
TRBJ2-3 TRBV4-3 CASSHGTALTDTQYF
TRBJ2-3 TRBV20-1 CSADRRGQGLDTQYF
TRBJ2-7 TRBV24-1 CATGGEQYF
TRBJ1-2 TRBV11-2 CASSLGGRPNYGYTF
TRBJ2-2 TRBV3-1 CASRTGLAGTNTGELFF
TRBJ2-1 TRBV6-2/TRBV6-3 CASSPPGGSGVYEQFF
TRBJ1-2 TRBV20-1 CSATHQGAGYYGYTF
NA TRBV11-2 CASSGQGLLKETQYF
TRBJ1-1 TRBV5-1 CASSLAQGITEAFF
TRBJ2-5 TRBV4-3 CASSQTANQETQYF
TRBJ2-5 TRBV6-2/TRBV6-3 CASREGRSTGETQYF
TRBJ2-1 TRBV12-3/TRBV12-4 CASSPAGTGSYNEQFF
TRBJ1-5 TRBV6-5 CASSTGASNQPQHF
TRBJ2-5 TRBV20-1 CSASSGGGPFLLGTQYF
TRBJ2-4 TRBV7-9 CASSLSPEQNIQYF
TRBJ2-1 TRBV6-5 CASSNRQYNEQFF
TRBJ2-7 TRBV10-3 CAISSRTGGYEQYF
TRBJ2-1 TRBV29-1 CSVPGTIYNEQFF
NA TRBV27 CASSHEGDAGREQYF
TRBJ1-1 TRBV5-1 CASSLGYEAFF
TRBJ2-1 TRBV6-1 CASALRSGGKYNEQFF
TRBJ1-6 TRBV6-6 CASSNTGYSPLHF
TRBJ1-2 TRBV29-1 CSAPSGRGYTF
TRBJ1-6 TRBV2 CASSLTGLLSPLHF
TRBJ2-1 TRBV5-1 CASSPRLAEYNEQFF
TRBJ2-2 TRBV12-3/TRBV12-4 CASSFNTGELFF
TRBJ1-2 TRBV30 CAWSRHRGDYGYTF
TRBJ1-4 TRBV4-3 CASSQAPGSSPTNEKLFF
TRBJ1-6 TRBV12-3/TRBV12-4 CASRAGVQNSPLHF
TRBJ2-2 TRBV5-1 CASSLEGGLVAAGELFF
TRBJ2-3 TRBV9 CASSGGLSSEQYF
TRBJ2-1 TRBV6-1 CASSDSYGSYNEQFF
TRBJ1-5 TRBV7-8 CASRSEGGNQPQHF